One and the same sample provided the 18 T cell receptor beta chains below, sequenced in a study of T cells in narcolepsy. Sequencing used immunoSEQ multiplex PCR; TCRdb keeps in-frame clones, though not all of them. The data contain about 32,000 clones, about nine tenths of them singletons. Input material: CD45RA- memory CD4+ T cells from PBMCs. The receptors stem from a human donor with narcolepsy.

In this sample, this clone turned up a few times. CDR3 sequence: CASRLAGGPSYEQYF. As DNA, the CDR3 is TGTGCCAGCAGACTAGCGGGAGGGCCTTCCTACGAGCAGTACTTC. J is TRBJ2-7 and V is TRBV6-4; 13 nucleotides match TRBD2. Germline CDR1 is MRHNA and CDR2 is SNTAGT. There are 15 residues in the CDR3. The V gene end was trimmed by 6 bases and the J gene end by 1 base; junction bases not matched to a gene: 3.

This clone was detected once. Other DNA sequences in this sample translate to the same CDR3. The chain recombines TRBV28 with TRBJ2-2, with D possibly matching TRBD1 (5 bases). V was shortened by 2 bases and J by 5 bases, with 21 bases between the two germline ends. Germline V lookup: CDR1 MDHEN, CDR2 SYDVKM. CDR3 size: 18 residues. The CDR3 DNA is TGTGCCAGCAGTTTAAGTCCCGGTCGGCAGGGTAGGACCGGGGAGCTGTTTTTT. It translates to CASSLSPGRQGRTGELFF.

This rearrangement joins TRBV6-6 to TRBJ1-2; 8 nucleotides match TRBD1. This CDR3 spans 14 amino acids. Germline CDR1 MNHNY, CDR2 SVGAGI (reference sequence). V was pared by 5 bases and J by 4 bases, with 6 bases of the junction left unmatched. CDR3 residues: CASSGQGRLYGYTF. The CDR3, as DNA: TGTGCCAGCAGTGGACAGGGAAGACTCTATGGCTACACCTTC.

The V gene is TRBV7-9, the J gene TRBJ2-1, with 7 bases lining up with TRBD2. Germline trimming cut 3 bases from V and 10 bases from J; bases unmatched to any gene: 12. Germline-derived CDR1 and CDR2 are SEHNR and FQNEAQ (reference sequence). The CDR3 runs 15 residues. CDR3 DNA: TGTGCCAGCAGCTTTGAAGCGGGGTTTGGTAGGGAGCAGTTCTTC. It translates to CASSFEAGFGREQFF. The variable domain in full, with the rest retrieved from reference TRBV7-9 and TRBJ2-1, is DTGVSQNPRHKITKRGQNVTFRCDPISEHNRLYWYRQTLGQGPEFLTYFQNEAQLEKSRLLSDRFSAERPKGSFSTLEIQRTEQGDSAMYLCASSFEAGFGREQFFGPGTRLTVL.

In DNA form, the CDR3 reads TGTGCCAGCAGCTCTCTACAGGGGGCTGGCGAGACCCAGTACTTC. The encoded protein is CASSSLQGAGETQYF. The J gene is TRBJ2-5, the V gene TRBV11-2; 9 positions agree with TRBD1. Germline V gene data show CDR1 as SGHAT and CDR2 as FQNNGV. This CDR3 region has 15 residues. Losses at the gene ends were 4 bases for V and 5 bases for J; bases not matched to a gene: 8.

This chain joins TRBV4-1 and TRBJ2-4, with TRBD1 identical over 8 bases. The trim removed 0 bases at V and 6 bases at J, leaving 10 bases unmatched. Germline CDR1 MGHRA, CDR2 YSYEKL. The CDR3 runs 17 residues. In DNA, the CDR3 is TGCGCCAGCAGCCAAGAGAGGACCCGGACAGGGCGAAACATTCAGTACTTC. It translates to CASSQERTRTGRNIQYF.

The chain has TRBV4-3 and TRBJ1-4; D is unresolved. Trimming took off 0 bases at V and 4 bases at J, with 6 bases between the two ends. The CDR3 spans 14 residues. Germline-derived CDR1 and CDR2 are LGHNA and YSLEER. CDR3 coding DNA: TGCGCCAGCAGCCAAGATGTGGGTAATGAAAAACTGTTTTTT. It codes for CASSQDVGNEKLFF.

The J gene is TRBJ2-5, the V gene TRBV5-4; 7 nucleotides match TRBD1. The germline V gene encodes CDR1 SGHNT and CDR2 YYREEE (reference sequence). V lost 4 bases to trimming and J lost 3 bases; unmatched junction nucleotides: 6. This CDR3 spans 14 amino acids. CDR3 protein: CASSRDSVEETQYF. CDR3 DNA: TGTGCCAGCAGCCGGGACAGCGTCGAAGAGACCCAGTACTTC.

This rearrangement joins TRBV6-1 to TRBJ1-1; no definite D call. V gave up 6 bases and J gave up 2 bases, with 4 bases separating them. The CDR3 is made up of 11 amino acids. Germline V gene sequence: CDR1 MNHNS, CDR2 SASEGT. The CDR3 spells CASRDNTEAFF. CDR3 nucleotides: TGTGCCAGCAGGGACAACACTGAAGCTTTCTTT.

V is TRBV28 and J is TRBJ2-5, with 8 bases lining up with TRBD2. The germline V gene has CDR1 MDHEN and CDR2 SYDVKM. The J segment lost 4 bases and the V segment lost 1 base, leaving 8 bases of the junction unmatched. The CDR3 loop spans 16 amino acids. The CDR3 DNA follows: TGTGCCAGCAGTTTATACGCAGCGGGAGCGCGAGAGACCCAGTACTTC. Protein sequence: CASSLYAAGARETQYF.

The chain is built from TRBV7-3 and TRBJ2-3; D is unresolved. Germline CDR1 and CDR2: SGHTA and FQGTGA. The CDR3 runs to 13 residues. The V and J ends lost 2 bases and 1 base respectively, with 4 bases between them. The CDR3 nucleotides read TGTGCCAGCAGCTTAGCTCGCACAGATACGCAGTATTTT. This sequence encodes CASSLARTDTQYF.

The chain recombines TRBV6-6 with TRBJ2-7; 7 bases map to TRBD1. Germline V gives CDR1 MNHNY, CDR2 SVGAGI (reference sequence). This CDR3 is 16 amino acids long. J gave up 4 bases and V 0 bases, and 9 bases lay outside the gene matches. The CDR3 loop is CASSYSERGGGYEQYF. In DNA form, the CDR3 reads TGTGCCAGCAGTTACTCCGAAAGAGGGGGCGGATACGAGCAGTACTTC.

This chain uses TRBV12-5 with TRBJ2-6, with D unresolved. Germline V gives CDR1 LGHNT, CDR2 FRNRAP. This CDR3 comprises 13 residues. V was pared by 6 bases and J by 2 bases, with 5 bases between. The CDR3 DNA is TGTGCTAGTGGCTATACTGGGGCCAACGTCCTGACTTTC. Protein sequence: CASGYTGANVLTF.

This sequence joins TRBV14 and TRBJ1-1; possibly TRBD1 for D (5 bases). The length of the CDR3 is 12 residues. Germline V gene data show CDR1 as SGHDN and CDR2 as FVKESK. Trimming removed 5 bases at V and 7 bases at J, with 11 bases between. CDR3 bases: TGTGCCAGCAGCTCGTACAGGTATGAAGCTTTCTTT. Translated: CASSSYRYEAFF. Full variable domain (outside the CDR3, taken from reference TRBV14 and TRBJ1-1): EAGVTQFPSHSVIEKGQTVTLRCDPISGHDNLYWYRRVMGKEIKFLLHFVKESKQDESGMPNNRFLAERTGGTYSTLKVQPAELEDSGVYFCASSSYRYEAFFGQGTRLTVV.

The rearrangement uses TRBV4-3 and TRBJ1-2; 10 nucleotides match TRBD1. The CDR3 covers 16 residues. Germline V gives CDR1 LGHNA, CDR2 YSLEER. V gave up 3 bases and J gave up 8 bases; unmatched junction bases: 12. The CDR3 DNA sequence: TGCGCCAGCAGCCAGGCCCCGGGACAGGGGCCGAGGGGCTACACCTTC. It encodes CASSQAPGQGPRGYTF.

The chain joins TRBV5-1 to TRBJ2-2; TRBD2 matches 10 bases. This CDR3 region has 17 residues. V gave up 2 bases and J gave up 4 bases; unmatched junction bases: 8. Germline-derived CDR1 and CDR2 are SGHRS and YFSETQ. The CDR3 loop is CASSFLAGGSPTGELFF. CDR3 nucleotide sequence: TGCGCCAGCAGCTTTTTAGCGGGGGGCTCCCCCACCGGGGAGCTGTTTTTT.

The V and J genes are TRBV6-1 and TRBJ1-5; 9 positions match TRBD1. Germline V gene lookup returns CDR1 MNHNS and CDR2 SASEGT. V gave up 8 bases and J gave up 7 bases; unmatched junction bases: 9. CDR3 length equals 14 residues. The CDR3 protein is CASGTGGERQPQHF. CDR3 nucleotides: TGTGCCAGCGGCACAGGGGGCGAGCGACAGCCCCAGCATTTT.

The chain is built from TRBV6-5 and TRBJ2-7, with 9 bases aligning to TRBD1. V shed 10 bases, J shed 6 bases, and the junction held 13 bases outside the gene matches. The CDR3 sequence is 14 residues long. Germline V gene lookup returns CDR1 MNHEY and CDR2 SVGAGI. The CDR3 DNA is TGTGCCACTCAGAAACAGGGGGCGCCTCCCGAGCAGTACTTC. It is translated as CATQKQGAPPEQYF.